This T cell receptor beta chain appears in the sequencing data of a study of blood T cells in healthy people across ages. Points from the study as a whole: It was not possible, with unsorted PBMCs, to conclusively compare naive and antigen-experienced cells.

In the case of this clonotype: The target antigen is unknown. The junction departs from the called germline gene at one end, perhaps through a read error.

The CDR3 has 15 residues. CDR1 is DFQATT, CDR2 SNEGSKA, per germline (reference sequence). PCR was performed a second time for roughly 7 to 12 cycles using a sample-barcoded 5' primer and a J-beta primer mix. A tag from a template-switch adaptor with 12 random nucleotides marked each cDNA molecule. Sequencing yielded, for each sample, at least 3 million paired-end reads carrying CDR3. One entry per CDR3 protein, called by TCRdb with MiXCR from the 5' RACE reads. This table holds about 800,000 distinct CDR3 sequences, more than 35% found once. Extraction of total RNA produced a minimum of 6 micrograms from each sample.

This sequence joins TRBV20-1 and TRBJ2-1; no clear D gene. The TCR comes from an elderly man in good health. Material: blood. This CDR3 reads CSAEGPLSSYDEQFF. The CDR3 DNA follows: TGCAGTGCGGAAGGGCCTCTGAGCTCCTACGATGAGCAGTTCTTC.